The source of this T cell receptor (beta chain) is a study of regulatory T cells in long-lasting Graves disease (TCRdb year 2021). Regarding the complete study: Newly diagnosed Graves' disease patients had taken antithyroid drugs for less than 3 months. Patients with persistent Graves' disease were compared with patients with newly diagnosed Graves' disease using TCR sequencing and RNA sequencing of peripheral blood. The study was conducted in China and was registered as a clinical trial. A total of roughly 35 samples were covered by TCR sequencing, comprising roughly 13 persistent and 20 newly diagnosed Graves' disease patients. General findings and caveats noted by the study authors: Sequencing and analysis were restricted to the TCR beta chain. Only peripheral blood was studied, because thyroid tissue, the primary lesion, was inaccessible. The authors acknowledged the small sample size as a limitation that may reduce accuracy. A larger number of public clonotypes was shared among persistent patients (approximately 2,500) than among newly diagnosed patients (around 880). Preferential use of TRBV28, TRBJ1-2 and TRBJ2-5 was observed in persistent disease, whereas TRBV20-1 and TRBJ2-1 were favored in newly diagnosed disease. Compared with newly diagnosed patients, persistent Graves' disease patients had lower TCR Shannon entropy and fewer highly expanded clones, which suggests clonal expansion.

This clonotype was recorded a few times. What antigen it recognizes has not been identified. No base qualities exist here, and no much larger clone lies one base off it. The time point label, as the study defines it: newly diagnosed GD, antithyroid drugs for less than 3 months. For both TCR sequencing and RNA sequencing, RNA was extracted from PBMCs in TRIzol. The diagnosis of Graves' disease was made according to American Thyroid Association guidelines. Patients for the study were recruited at an endocrinology department in Xi'an, China. Each patient gave around 9 milliliters of peripheral blood, collected in an EDTA anticoagulant tube. Ficoll Paque Plus density gradient separation was used to isolate PBMCs, and no further T cell sorting was done. An Agilent 2100 Bioanalyzer and agarose gel were used to check RNA quality, while a NanoDrop 2000 measured RNA concentration. Library preparation used multiplex PCR. Sequencing used an Illumina HiSeq 4000. TCR beta libraries were built with iRepertoire HTBI primers and Arm-PCR amplification of CDR3 regions. Gel purification was performed on PCR products prior to sequencing. Under the source paper's analysis protocol: A total of fewer than 65 TRBV and some 13 TRBJ segments were identified across samples and were used for gene usage analysis of CDR3 amino acid clonotypes. COPE and FqMerger were used to merge filtered high-quality paired reads into contigs. Contigs were aligned with BLAST to IMGT TRBV, TRBD and TRBJ reference genes, and CDR3 was defined per IMGT. Clonotypes above 0.1% frequency were classified as highly expanded clones. Shannon entropy was used to measure repertoire diversity, and the Gini coefficient was used to measure V-J evenness. A clonotype was considered public if more than one individual shared it. TCRdb reprocessing: public reads trimmed at Q25 with fastp, clones called with MiXCR, in-frame beta chains kept. Entries are consolidated by CDR3 protein sequence, retaining the most common genes and DNA. TCRdb, rather than the study authors, made the V and J calls. The sample table records 500,000 to 700,000 distinct CDR3 sequences; approximately 15% of these occur just once. 15% to 20% of the sample is held by the ten biggest clonotypes.

There are 12 amino acids in the CDR3, from cysteine to phenylalanine inclusive. The sequence is cut down to CDR3 DNA, 36 bases in frame from base 1. The germline V gene (reference sequence) yields SGHAT for CDR1 and FQDESV for CDR2. Relative to germline, V is missing 5 bases and J is missing 5 bases, with 3 bases of the junction outside any gene match. This sample also belongs to another study, concerning T cells in Graves' hyperthyroidism and ophthalmopathy. As noted in the second study: Stable Graves' hyperthyroidism was defined as no progression to ophthalmopathy during 18 months of follow-up. Hyperthyroidism patients were newly diagnosed, had a disease duration of under 2 months, and were aged 18 to 65 years. Exclusion was applied to patients with uncontrolled infections, other autoimmune diseases, pregnancy or lactation. Diagnoses were based on clinical symptoms, serum thyroxine and TRAb, thyroid ultrasound and orbital computed tomography. For the first round of RT-PCR on the TCR CDR3, the HTBI primer set was used together with the Qiagen OneStep RT-PCR kit. Most expanded thyroid clonotypes (frequency above 0.001) were also detected in blood, suggesting blood repertoires may reflect thyroid immune responses. In cross-validation, a model built on a 13 V-J signature told ophthalmopathy apart from stable hyperthyroidism with about 90% sensitivity and about 81% specificity, and in testing the same model reached 80%/75%. In validation, the model predicted progression to ophthalmopathy with over 65% sensitivity and approximately 74% specificity, a median of about 6 months before onset. A discovery cohort of approximately 97 patients, about 43 with Graves' ophthalmopathy and over 55 with stable Graves' hyperthyroidism, was used to find distinguishing TCR V-J signatures. Prospective prediction of ophthalmopathy was tested in an independent validation cohort consisting of about 20 hyperthyroidism patients and some 16 patients who later progressed to ophthalmopathy. The 85 to 100 discovery patients were divided at random into training and test sets in a 7:3 ratio. In six Graves' hyperthyroidism patients, the study also compared T-cell repertoires from thyroid tissue with T-cell repertoires from blood. After blood sampling, hyperthyroidism patients were treated with methimazole at a starting dose of 30 mg daily, and ophthalmopathy patients were treated with high-dose intravenous methylprednisolone. Libraries were constructed in a second round of multiplex PCR, after which size selection and purification were carried out. Sequencing of the libraries was done on an Illumina HiSeq2000 using paired-end 100 bp reads. SOAPnuke was used to process the raw data, throwing out any read that contained adapters or uncalled bases, had a mean Phred below 15, or lacked an exact constant-primer or identifier match. High-quality paired reads were merged with COPE v1.2.5, and unique nucleotide sequences were defined as clonotypes. MiTCR v1.1 was used to align the clonotypes against IMGT TRBV, TRBD and TRBJ reference segments. Only V-J combinations with frequency above 0.0001, covering 99% to 99.2% of repertoires, were analysed. The TCS score was defined as the ratio of F50 (clonal expansion) to E x V (chaos), calculated using BLOSUM62-based TCRdist between CDR3 peptides within each V-J. Welch's t-statistics and random forest reduced fewer than 550 V-J features to about 12, which were used in a naive Bayes classifier (R e1071). No statistical method was used to set the sample size in advance, and investigators knew the group allocation. According to the paper, TCR Vbeta CDR3 sequencing was carried out on some 130 peripheral blood samples, which came from some 41 ophthalmopathy, under 80 hyperthyroidism and roughly 17 progressor patients.

The clonotype comes from a woman aged 30 to 39 with Graves disease. Donor details come from another sample of the same person, matched by shared clones. The sequences come from peripheral blood mononuclear cells (PBMCs), collected at new diagnosis, from a patient treated with antithyroid drugs. The receptor chain draws on TRBV11-1 and TRBJ2-7, with 7 bases in between that match TRBD1. The nucleotide sequence reads as follows: TGTGCCAGCAGCCACGACAGGGACGAGCAGTACTTC. This encodes CASSHDRDEQYF.